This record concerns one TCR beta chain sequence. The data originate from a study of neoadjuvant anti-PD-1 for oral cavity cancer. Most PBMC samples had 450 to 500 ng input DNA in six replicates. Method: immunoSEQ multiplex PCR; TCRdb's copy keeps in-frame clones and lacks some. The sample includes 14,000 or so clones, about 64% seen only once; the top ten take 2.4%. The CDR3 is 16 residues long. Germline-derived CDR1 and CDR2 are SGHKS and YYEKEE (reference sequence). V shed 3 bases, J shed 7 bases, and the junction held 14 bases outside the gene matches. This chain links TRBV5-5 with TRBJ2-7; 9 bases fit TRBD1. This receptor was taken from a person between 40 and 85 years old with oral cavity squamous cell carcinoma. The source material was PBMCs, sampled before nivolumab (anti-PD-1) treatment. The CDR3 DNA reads TGTGCCAGCAGCTCACAGGGGGCCAATAATCTTAATGAGCAGTACTTC. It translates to CASSSQGANNLNEQYF. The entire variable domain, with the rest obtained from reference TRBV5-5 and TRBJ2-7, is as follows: DAGVTQSPTHLIKTRGQQVTLRCSPISGHKSVSWYQQVLGQGPQFIFQYYEKEERGRGNFPDRFSARQFPNYSSELNVNALLLGDSALYLCASSSQGANNLNEQYFGPGTRLTVT.